This T cell receptor (beta chain) was observed in a study of shared clonotypes between healthy human individuals (dated by TCRdb to the early 2020s). General notes on the study: Two women and a few men aged 18 to 49 years were included in the cohort. To increase sequencing depth and limit assay-specific biases, TCR repertoire library preparation and sequencing were carried out by different laboratories using diverse techniques. Between about 0.85 and 9.5 billion PBMCs per donor were obtained by leukapheresis. For each donor, CD4 naive and CD4 memory were each given three plates, CD8 naive was given two plates, and CD8 memory was given one plate. The study deeply sequenced blood TCR repertoires of about 5 healthy adults to estimate repertoire size and the extent of clonotype sharing between individuals. Overall results and qualifications from the work: When several donors were compared, the shared fraction of clonotypes was about 5.5% for naive CD4, 3.5% to 4% for naive CD8, about 2.5% for memory CD4, and approximately 0.4% for memory CD8. Higher generation probabilities were observed for clonotypes shared by all four sorted-subset donors than for non-shared clonotypes. Even with the large sequencing depth, rarefaction of the sorted-subset datasets indicated that sequencing was incomplete. Only blood was sampled, and tissue TCR repertoires likely differ from those in blood. Because the study included only a small number of donors, the genetic and exposure-history diversity represented was limited. Estimated clonotype richness was generally larger for naive than for memory subsets. Pairwise subsampling indicated that sequencing depth was expected to affect the degree of clonotype sharing among donors.

TCR CDR3 regions were amplified from genomic DNA by multiplex PCR using the deep immunoSEQ assay. Extracted genomic DNA from each cell subset was distributed evenly across all wells of several immunoSEQ 96-well plates, and each plate was treated as a replicate. For sorted subsets, approximately 0.2 ug of genomic DNA, equivalent to some 33,000 T cell genomes, went into each replicate PCR. Purified libraries were quantified with a Qubit 3.0 fluorometer, sized on a Bioanalyzer 2100, and re-quantified with the KAPA Library Quantification kit. Every immunoSEQ 96-well plate was sequenced on a dedicated single-read 150-cycle Illumina NextSeq 550 flow cell. In the original analysis: Because only junctional sequences without quality scores were contained in the immunoSEQ output, filtering matching that applied to full-length reads could not be performed. Sequences were annotated with PyIR, a Python wrapper for IgBLAST v1.9, and V/J genes and CDR3 were assigned using IMGT germline references. Any read was removed if the V/J assignment was weak (E-value above 1e-6), the CDR3 was missing, or the read contained stop codons, out-of-frame junctions, or ambiguous translated residues. V3J clonotypes were defined as sequences sharing the same inferred V gene, J gene, and CDR3 amino acid sequence. Percentage overlap between repertoires was calculated by dividing the number of shared unique clonotypes by the size of the smaller repertoire. RTK rarefaction, the Chao1 estimator, and Recon v2.1 estimates of unobserved clonotypes were used to assess repertoire richness. Generation probabilities for all TCRbeta clonotypes obtained by the gDNA method from a handful of donors were computed using OLGA. In its TCRdb copy, this immuneACCESS table keeps in-frame sequences only and misses some clones. Where compared with another copy, unresolved V genes explain less than half of these, and the others have no known cause. The V and J calls and clone size come from that table; D and trimming were worked out from the DNA. This sample has some 2,000,000 clones in its table, and approximately 95% of those were observed once. Together, the top ten hold 0.13% of the sample.

CDR1 and CDR2 are drawn from the germline V gene: MNHEY, SVGAGI. Measured from the cysteine to the phenylalanine, the CDR3 is 13 residues long. The CDR3 DNA has 39 bases and is translated from base 1. V lost 8 bases and J lost 0 bases; the stretch between them is 8 bases long. Concerning this clone itself: The antigen it recognizes is unknown. No base quality information exists; no much larger clone differs at one position. Other DNA sequences in the sample encode the same CDR3.

Donors were healthy HIV-negative adults with no recently reported acute infections or vaccinations. Every donor was a Caucasian adult residing in Nashville, Tennessee, USA. CD4+ T cells were enriched through magnetic negative selection, after which naive cells were positively selected on CD45RA and the remaining negative fraction served as the memory subset. Blood was obtained by leukapheresis, after which PBMCs were separated by Ficoll-Histopaque density gradient centrifugation and cryopreserved in liquid nitrogen vapor phase. Analytical flow cytometry was used to check the purity and quantity of every magnetically sorted T cell population. Genomic DNA was isolated from each sorted fraction and quantified by UV absorbance on a Nanodrop 2000c.

The source material was naive CD4+ T cells sorted from blood. This specimen's cell subset or site label, interpreted: CD45RA+ positively selected. The receptor comes from a man younger than 30 in good health. The rearrangement joined TRBV6-5 to TRBJ2-1; the D segment cannot be called with confidence. The CDR3 sequence is CASRGTSYNEQFF. The nucleotide sequence reads TGTGCCAGCCGAGGTACCTCCTACAATGAGCAGTTCTTC.